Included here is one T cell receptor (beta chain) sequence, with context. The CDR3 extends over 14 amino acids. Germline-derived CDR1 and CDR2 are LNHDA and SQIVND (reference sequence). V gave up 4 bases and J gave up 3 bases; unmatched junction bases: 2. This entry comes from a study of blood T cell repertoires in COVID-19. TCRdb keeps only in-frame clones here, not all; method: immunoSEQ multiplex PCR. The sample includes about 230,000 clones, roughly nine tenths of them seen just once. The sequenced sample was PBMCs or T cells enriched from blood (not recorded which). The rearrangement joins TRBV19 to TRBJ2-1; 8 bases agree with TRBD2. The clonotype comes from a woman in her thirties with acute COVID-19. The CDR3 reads CASSTRGVYNEQFF. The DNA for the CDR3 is TGTGCCAGTAGTACGCGGGGGGTCTACAATGAGCAGTTCTTC.